One and the same sample provided the 21 T cell receptor beta chains below, sequenced in a study of T cell repertoires in cytomegalovirus infection. TCRdb ran MiXCR on the reads and lists one entry per CDR3 protein. The repertoire includes some 180,000 distinct CDR3 sequences, roughly a fifth of them detected once, and roughly 2.9% sits in the top ten. Sequencing input: PBMCs. Source of these receptors: a human donor in good health (CMV status not recorded). Some clones in this sample may be carry-over from other donors' samples.

This clonotype was found a few times. The chain joins TRBV7-2 to TRBJ2-1; D not resolved. Looked up from germline, CDR1 is SGHTA and CDR2 is FQGNSA. The CDR3 has 13 amino acids. V lost 1 base to trimming and J lost 3 bases, with 4 bases between them. The DNA of the CDR3 is TGTGCCAGCAGCTTAGTTATCTACAATGAGCAGTTCTTC. Amino acid sequence: CASSLVIYNEQFF.

Concerning this clonotype: An end of the junction does not agree with germline; a read error may underlie this. The chain combines TRBV7-3 with TRBJ2-2; 8 positions match TRBD2. The CDR3 covers 17 residues. Germline-derived CDR1 and CDR2 are SGHTA and FQGTGA. The CDR3 DNA reads TGTGCCAGCAGCTCCAACCCCCTAGCGGGTGTCACCGGGGTGCTGTTTTTT. The encoded protein is CASSSNPLAGVTGVLFF.

This clonotype appeared many times. The CDR3 spells CASETEEYNEQFF. The CDR3 DNA follows: TGTGCTAGTGAGACAGAAGAATACAATGAGCAGTTCTTC. This chain uses TRBV12-5 with TRBJ2-1, with D maybe TRBD1 (5 bases). The CDR3 runs to 13 residues. Germline CDR1 reads LGHNT; CDR2 reads FRNRAP. The V end lost 7 bases, the J end lost 4 bases, and 11 bases lay between the germline ends. Variable domain in full (rest from reference TRBV12-5 and TRBJ2-1): DARVTQTPRHKVTEMGQEVTMRCQPILGHNTVFWYRQTMMQGLELLAYFRNRAPLDDSGMPKDRFSAEMPDATLATLKIQPSEPRDSAVYFCASETEEYNEQFFGPGTRLTVL.

This clonotype occurred many times. This chain joins TRBV6-2 or TRBV6-3 and TRBJ2-3; tentatively, D is TRBD1 (5 bases). The CDR3 loop spans 16 amino acids. Germline V gives CDR1 MNHEY, CDR2 SVGEGT. The ends were cut back, 7 bases at V and 0 bases at J, with 17 bases in the middle. The CDR3 is CASIFLPDTSTDTQYF. DNA of the CDR3: TGTGCCAGCATCTTTCTCCCGGACACCAGCACAGATACGCAGTATTTT.

The J gene is TRBJ2-1, the V gene TRBV5-1; 7 bases fit TRBD2. With 7 bases clipped from V and 0 bases from J, the junction kept 7 bases outside the gene matches. CDR1 and CDR2 from the germline V gene are SGHRS and YFSETQ. The CDR3 extends over 15 amino acids. In DNA, the CDR3 is TGCGCCAGCGGAGCGGGGCAGAGCTCCTACAATGAGCAGTTCTTC. It encodes CASGAGQSSYNEQFF. Full variable domain (outside the CDR3, taken from reference TRBV5-1 and TRBJ2-1): KAGVTQTPRYLIKTRGQQVTLSCSPISGHRSVSWYQQTPGQGLQFLFEYFSETQRNKGNFPGRFSGRQFSNSRSEMNVSTLELGDSALYLCASGAGQSSYNEQFFGPGTRLTVL.

This clonotype has only a few counts. V and J are TRBV19 and TRBJ2-1, with D tentatively TRBD2 (6 bases). V gave up 3 bases and J gave up 7 bases, with 16 bases separating them. The CDR3 spans 15 residues. In germline, CDR1 is LNHDA, CDR2 SQIVND (reference sequence). CDR3 residues: CASSMGLAARNEQFF. The CDR3 nucleotides read TGTGCCAGTAGTATGGGGTTAGCGGCCCGTAATGAGCAGTTCTTC.

This clonotype was counted between two and nine times. V and J are TRBV6-5 and TRBJ2-1; D is possibly TRBD2 (5 bases). Germline V gene sequence: CDR1 MNHEY, CDR2 SVGAGI. This CDR3 contains 11 residues. Trimming took off 6 bases at V and 8 bases at J, with 8 bases between the two ends. CDR3 DNA: TGTGCCAGCAGAACGGGGTATGAGCAGTTCTTC. Translated, it gives CASRTGYEQFF.

This clonotype was picked up a small number of times. The chain employs TRBV11-2 and TRBJ2-7; 8 nucleotides agree with TRBD2. The length of the CDR3 is 14 residues. Germline V gene lookup returns CDR1 SGHAT and CDR2 FQNNGV. V shed 2 bases and J 3 bases; nucleotides not matched to a gene: 3. Here the CDR3 reads CASSLSGGYYEQYF. The CDR3 DNA reads TGTGCCAGCAGCTTAAGCGGGGGCTACTACGAGCAGTACTTC.

The rearrangement links TRBV20-1 to TRBJ2-1; 10 nucleotides match TRBD2. CDR1 is DFQATT and CDR2 is SNEGSKA in the germline V gene (reference sequence). The CDR3 runs to 13 residues. J gave up 6 bases and V 4 bases, and 3 bases lay outside the gene matches. The CDR3 region is CSATSGRANEQFF. CDR3 bases: TGCAGTGCTACCAGCGGGAGGGCCAATGAGCAGTTCTTC.

This clonotype was counted a few times. The chain joins TRBV7-9 to TRBJ2-1; TRBD2 matches at 13 bases. The germline gives CDR1 SEHNR, CDR2 FQNEAQ (reference sequence). This CDR3 comprises 14 residues. J lost 7 bases, V lost 7 bases, and 4 bases had no gene match. CDR3 loop: CASTGTSGANEQFF. Written as DNA, the CDR3 is TGTGCCAGCACCGGGACTAGCGGGGCTAATGAGCAGTTCTTC.

This clonotype has a handful of counts. This sequence joins TRBV10-3 and TRBJ2-3; D not resolved. CDR3 length: 14 amino acids. Looked up from germline, CDR1 is ENHRY and CDR2 is SYGVKD. The V gene lost 8 bases and the J gene lost 0 bases, with 12 bases spanning the gap. CDR3: CAISPSSSTDTQYF. CDR3 DNA sequence: TGTGCCATCTCGCCTTCCTCTAGCACAGATACGCAGTATTTT.

The chain joins TRBV5-1 to TRBJ1-1, with a tentative D call TRBD1 (5 bases). Trimming cost V 0 bases and J 4 bases, with 10 bases left between them. This CDR3 is built from 14 residues. CDR1 SGHRS and CDR2 YFSETQ come from the germline V gene. This chain's CDR3 is CASSLVIGATEAFF. The CDR3, as DNA: TGCGCCAGCAGCTTGGTAATAGGGGCCACTGAAGCTTTCTTT.

In this sample, this clonotype turned up many times. The chain couples TRBV12-3 or TRBV12-4 to TRBJ2-2; D is tentatively TRBD1 or TRBD2 (5 bases each). The CDR3 has 15 amino acids. V dropped 5 bases and J dropped 4 bases, with 14 bases sitting between them. CDR3 nucleotide sequence: TGTGCCAGCAGTCCTAGCTCAGGGATCACCGGGGAGCTGTTTTTT. It specifies CASSPSSGITGELFF.

This clonotype was counted at least ten times. This chain connects TRBV7-2 to TRBJ2-7, with TRBD2 matching over 11 bases. The CDR3 has 18 amino acids. V dropped 0 bases and J dropped 0; count of bases not matched to a gene: 7. Germline values: CDR1 SGHTA, CDR2 FQGNSA. The CDR3, as DNA: TGTGCCAGCAGCTTAGCTCTCACTAGCGGGGGAAACTCCTACGAGCAGTACTTC. Translation gives CASSLALTSGGNSYEQYF.

This clonotype appeared a few times. This chain joins TRBV4-3 and TRBJ2-7, with a possible D match to TRBD2 (5 bases). Germline CDR1 is LGHNA and CDR2 is YSLEER. The CDR3 is 14 amino acids. The V end was cut by 1 base, the J end by 6 bases, with 13 bases between. DNA of the CDR3: TGCGCCAGCAGCCAAGCCACCGGGGTTACCGAGCAGTACTTC. Amino acid sequence: CASSQATGVTEQYF.

Many counts were recorded for this clonotype. The genes are TRBV6-5 and TRBJ1-1; 12 bases are a match to TRBD1. In germline, CDR1 is MNHEY, CDR2 SVGAGI. J was trimmed by 4 bases and V by 2 bases; bases with no gene match: 8. The CDR3 is 17 amino acids. The CDR3 DNA reads TGTGCCAGCAGTTACGGGGACAGGGGGCTACAGTTCACTGAAGCTTTCTTT. Translated: CASSYGDRGLQFTEAFF.

The gene calls are TRBV7-2 and TRBJ2-7, with D uncertain. The V gene lost 5 bases and the J gene lost 2 bases, with 7 bases spanning the gap. From germline, CDR1 is SGHTA and CDR2 FQGNSA. CDR3 length equals 12 residues. The CDR3 DNA reads TGTGCCAGCAGCCCCCGTGCCTACGAGCAGTACTTC. This translates into CASSPRAYEQYF.

In this sample, this clonotype turned up many times. The gene calls are TRBV12-3 or TRBV12-4 and TRBJ1-5, with a weak D call TRBD1 (5 bases). Trimming took 2 bases from V and 6 from J, leaving 11 bases between them. The CDR3 is made up of 14 amino acids. CDR3 nucleotides: TGTGCCAGCAGTTTAACGGACATGAGTCAGCCCCAGCATTTT. The encoded protein is CASSLTDMSQPQHF.

This clonotype was found a few times. The chain carries TRBV3-1 and TRBJ2-1; D remains unclear. With 1 base removed from V and 3 bases from J, the gap between germline ends came to 7 bases. Germline lookup yields CDR1 LGHDT and CDR2 YNNKEL (reference sequence). The CDR3 is made up of 14 amino acids. In nucleotides, the CDR3 is TGTGCCAGCAGCCAAGTCGTGAGCTACAATGAGCAGTTCTTC. It translates to CASSQVVSYNEQFF.

The rearrangement joins TRBV7-9 to TRBJ1-3; D gene ambiguous. This CDR3 contains 15 residues. Trimming cost V 1 base and J 4 bases, with 11 bases left between them. CDR1 and CDR2 (germline): SEHNR, FQNEAQ (reference sequence). CDR3 in DNA: TGTGCCAGCAGCTTAGTATCAGGTTACGGAAACACCATATATTTT. It yields the protein CASSLVSGYGNTIYF.

This clonotype was seen only a few times. The chain is built from TRBV28 and TRBJ1-5, with TRBD1 matching over 11 bases. Germline loops: CDR1 MDHEN, CDR2 SYDVKM. The CDR3 consists of 14 residues. V lost 7 bases and J lost 5; bases outside the gene matches: 4. The chain's CDR3 is CASTGTGGYQPQHF. CDR3 in DNA: TGTGCCAGCACTGGGACAGGGGGTTATCAGCCCCAGCATTTT.